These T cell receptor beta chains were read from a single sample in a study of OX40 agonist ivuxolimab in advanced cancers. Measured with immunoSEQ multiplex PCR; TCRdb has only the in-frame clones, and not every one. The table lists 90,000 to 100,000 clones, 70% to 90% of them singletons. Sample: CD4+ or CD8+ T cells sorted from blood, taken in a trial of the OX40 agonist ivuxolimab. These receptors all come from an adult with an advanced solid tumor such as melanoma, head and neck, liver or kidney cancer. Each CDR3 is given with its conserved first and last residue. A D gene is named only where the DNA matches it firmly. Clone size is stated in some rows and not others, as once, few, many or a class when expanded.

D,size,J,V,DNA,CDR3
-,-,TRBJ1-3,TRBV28,TGTGCCAGCTCGGGGGGCTCACTTATCAGCTCTGGAAACACCATATATTTT,CASSGGSLISSGNTIYF
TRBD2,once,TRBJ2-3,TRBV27,TGTGCCAGCAGTAGGGTTTGGGGAGCCGGGAGGGCCCGGAGGACAGATACGCAGTATTTT,CASSRVWGAGRARRTDTQYF
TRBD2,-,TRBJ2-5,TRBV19,TGTGCCAGTAGTCAAACTAGCGGGTACCAAGAGACCCAGTACTTC,CASSQTSGYQETQYF
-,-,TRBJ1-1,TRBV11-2,TGTGCCAGCAGCTTAGGGGGGTCGGCCATGGGGAACACTGAAGCTTTCTTT,CASSLGGSAMGNTEAFF
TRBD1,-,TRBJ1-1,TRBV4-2,TGTGCCAGCAGCCAAGAGGGACAGCGGAACACTGAAGCTTTCTTT,CASSQEGQRNTEAFF
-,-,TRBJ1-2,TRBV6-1,TGTGCCAGCGACTTTGACAGGCCTCCTAACTATGGCTACACCTTC,CASDFDRPPNYGYTF
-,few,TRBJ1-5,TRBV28,TGTGCCAGCACTACAGGGAATCAGCCCCAGCATTTT,CASTTGNQPQHF
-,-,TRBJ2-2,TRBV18,TGTGCCAGCTCACCCCAGGGCCGTCCCGGGGAGCTGTTTTTT,CASSPQGRPGELFF
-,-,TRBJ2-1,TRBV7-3,TGTGCCAGCAGCTTAACGGCCAGCTCCTACAATGAGCAGTTCTTC,CASSLTASSYNEQFF
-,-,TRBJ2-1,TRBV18,TGTGCCAGCTCACCACTCGGAGGAGAGGTAGGCCGGGACAATGAGCAGTTCTTC,CASSPLGGEVGRDNEQFF
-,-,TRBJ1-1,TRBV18,TGTGCCAGCTCACTGGGACAGAACACTGAAGCTTTCTTT,CASSLGQNTEAFF
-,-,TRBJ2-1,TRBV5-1,TGCGCCAGCAGCTTGGCCGGACAGATTTACAATGAGCAGTTCTTC,CASSLAGQIYNEQFF
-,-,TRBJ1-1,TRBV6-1,TGTGCCAGCAGTCAACAGGAGTACACTGAAGCTTTCTTT,CASSQQEYTEAFF
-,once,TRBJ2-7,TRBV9,TGTGCCAGCAGCGCCCCCGCCGATCTCTCCTACGAGCAGTACTTC,CASSAPADLSYEQYF
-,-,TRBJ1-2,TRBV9,TGTGCCAGCAGCGTAGGGGTTAACTATGGCTACACCTTC,CASSVGVNYGYTF
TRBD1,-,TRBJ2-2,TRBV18,TGTGCCAGCTCAGCAGGGACAGCAAACACCGGGGAGCTGTTTTTT,CASSAGTANTGELFF
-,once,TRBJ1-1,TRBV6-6,TGTGCCAGCAGTTCGGACAGTGAAGCTTTCTTT,CASSSDSEAFF
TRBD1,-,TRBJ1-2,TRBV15,TGTGCCACCAGCGCTCGACAGGGGGTCCTCTATGGCTACACCTTC,CATSARQGVLYGYTF
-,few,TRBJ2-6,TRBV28,TGTGCCAGCAGGCAGCAGGGTACTGGGGCCAACGTCCTGACTTTC,CASRQQGTGANVLTF
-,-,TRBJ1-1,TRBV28,TGTGCCAGCTCCGTCTTTGCCACGAACACTGAAGCTTTCTTT,CASSVFATNTEAFF
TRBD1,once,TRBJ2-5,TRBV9,TGTGCCAGCAGCGGAGGACAGGCCGGTGGGGCCCAGTACTTC,CASSGGQAGGAQYF
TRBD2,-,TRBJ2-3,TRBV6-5,TGTGCCAGCAGTTACTCCGGGACTAGCGCAGATACGCAGTATTTT,CASSYSGTSADTQYF
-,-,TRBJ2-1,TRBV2,TGTGCCGGAGATAGGGGATACAATGAGCAGTTCTTC,CAGDRGYNEQFF
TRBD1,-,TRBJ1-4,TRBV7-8,TGTGCCAGCAGCCTGGGACAGCGGGCTGAAAAACTGTTTTTT,CASSLGQRAEKLFF
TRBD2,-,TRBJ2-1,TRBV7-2,TGTGCCTGCGGGGGAGCAGGCAATGAGCAGTTCTTC,CACGGAGNEQFF
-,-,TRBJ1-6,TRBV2,TGTGCCAGCAGTGAGGGGGGACCGCAGAATTCACCCCTCCACTTT,CASSEGGPQNSPLHF
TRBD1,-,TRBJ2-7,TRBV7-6,TGTGCCAGCAGCTTAGAGATATGGGACAGGTCGAACGAGCAGTACTTC,CASSLEIWDRSNEQYF
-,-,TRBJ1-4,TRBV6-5,TGTGCCAGCAGTTACTCGGGAATGGGAGAAAAACTGTTTTTT,CASSYSGMGEKLFF
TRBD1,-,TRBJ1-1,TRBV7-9,TGTGCCAGCAGCGTTCCGGGACAGCCAAAAAACACTGAAGCTTTCTTT,CASSVPGQPKNTEAFF
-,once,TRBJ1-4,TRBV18,TGTGCCAGCTCATCCTACAGGGATGATAATGAAAAACTGTTTTTT,CASSSYRDDNEKLFF
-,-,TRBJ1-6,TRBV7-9,TGTGCCAGCAGCTTAGGCCAGGCCGGTGGGTCCTATAATTCACCCCTCCACTTT,CASSLGQAGGSYNSPLHF
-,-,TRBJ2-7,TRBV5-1,TGCGCCAGCAGGCCAGAGGGTGGGGGGCTCAGCGAGCAGTACTTC,CASRPEGGGLSEQYF
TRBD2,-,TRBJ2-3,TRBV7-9,TGTGCCAGCAGCCGACGAGGACTAGCGGGTGGCACAGATACGCAGTATTTT,CASSRRGLAGGTDTQYF
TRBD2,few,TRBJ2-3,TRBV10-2,TGCGCCAGCAGTGAGTCGACACTAGCGGGAAGGACGCAGTATTTT,CASSESTLAGRTQYF
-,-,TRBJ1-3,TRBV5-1,TGCGCCAGCAGCTCTGGAGGGAGAGCCTCTGGAAACACCATATATTTT,CASSSGGRASGNTIYF
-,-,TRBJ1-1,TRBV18,TGTGCCAGCTCACGGAACACAAACACTGAAGCTTTCTTT,CASSRNTNTEAFF
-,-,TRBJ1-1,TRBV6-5,TGTGCCAGCAGTTACTTTGGGACAAAATTTAGGGCTTTCTTT,CASSYFGTKFRAFF
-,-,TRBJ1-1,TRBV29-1,TGCAGCGTTGTTTTATTTAGGGGGACTGAAGCTTTCTTT,CSVVLFRGTEAFF